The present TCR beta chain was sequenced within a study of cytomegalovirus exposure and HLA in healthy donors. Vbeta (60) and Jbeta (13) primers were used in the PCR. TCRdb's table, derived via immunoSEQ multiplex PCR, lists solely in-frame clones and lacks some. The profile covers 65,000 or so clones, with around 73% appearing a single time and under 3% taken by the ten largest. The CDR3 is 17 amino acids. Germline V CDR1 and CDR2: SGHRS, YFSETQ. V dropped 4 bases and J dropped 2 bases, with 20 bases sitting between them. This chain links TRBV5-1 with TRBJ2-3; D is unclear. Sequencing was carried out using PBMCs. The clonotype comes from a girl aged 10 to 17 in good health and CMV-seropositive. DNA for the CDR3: TGCGCCAGCAGCCCCCTAGGATCTGAACCATCCACAGATACGCAGTATTTT. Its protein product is CASSPLGSEPSTDTQYF.